A selection of T cell receptor beta chains follows, all from one sample in a study of blood T cells in healthy people across ages. TCRdb fed the 5' RACE reads into MiXCR, producing one record per CDR3 protein. This sample has around 1.5 million distinct CDR3 sequences, with 30% to 35% found just once. The sample consisted of blood. The receptor set was obtained from a woman aged 25 to 39 in good health. CDR3s include the opening cysteine and the closing phenylalanine or tryptophan. Each record gives: V gene, clone size, J gene, D gene, CDR3 DNA, CDR3 protein. D genes are given only for firm matches. Clone sizes are given selectively: once, few, many, or a class where the clone is expanded.

>TRBV2|few|TRBJ2-7|TRBD2
TGTGCCAGTGAAGCGACTAGCGGCGAGCAGTACTTC
CASEATSGEQYF
>TRBV20-1|few|TRBJ2-2|TRBD1
TGCAGTGCTACAGGGGGCTTAACCGGGGAGCTGTTTTTT
CSATGGLTGELFF
>TRBV3-1|NA|TRBJ2-1|NA
TGTGCCAGCAGCCAACCGGGCAGGGCGGCTGAGCAGTTCTTC
CASSQPGRAAEQFF
>TRBV20-1|NA|TRBJ2-1|NA
TGCAGTGCTGAGTGGTGGGAGTCCGACAATGAGCAGTTCTTC
CSAEWWESDNEQFF
>TRBV20-1|few|TRBJ2-1|TRBD2
TGCAGTGCTCCACTAGCGCAGAACGCGGGTGAGCAGTTCTTC
CSAPLAQNAGEQFF
>TRBV29-1|NA|TRBJ1-3|TRBD1
TGCAGCGCTATGAGGGACAGGGCTGGAAACACCATATATTTT
CSAMRDRAGNTIYF
>TRBV5-1|NA|TRBJ2-7|NA
TGCGCCAGCAGCTTGGACCGGGACAACTCCTACGAGCAGTACTTC
CASSLDRDNSYEQYF
>TRBV9|few|TRBJ2-3|NA
TGTGCCAGCAGCGTAGCGACAGGTAAAAGCACAGATACGCAGTATTTT
CASSVATGKSTDTQYF
>TRBV9|few|TRBJ2-1|NA
TGTGCCAGCAGCGTAGCCGGGAGTTTCGACAATGAGCAGTTCTTC
CASSVAGSFDNEQFF
>TRBV28|NA|TRBJ2-3|NA
TGTGCCAGCAGTGTTGGGGAGCCTCCCACAGATACGCAGTATTTT
CASSVGEPPTDTQYF
>TRBV2|many|TRBJ2-5|NA
TGTGCCAGCAGTGAGCACAGGAAAGAGACCCAGTACTTC
CASSEHRKETQYF
>TRBV4-1|few|TRBJ1-5|TRBD1
TGCGCCAGCAGCCAAGAAAGTGACAGGGGGCGACGTTATCAGCCCCAGCATTTT
CASSQESDRGRRYQPQHF
>TRBV15|NA|TRBJ1-2|NA
TGTGCCATCAGCAGGCCAGGTGGCTATGGCTACACCTTC
CAISRPGGYGYTF
>TRBV7-3|many|TRBJ2-3|TRBD2
TGTGCCAGCAGCCCGGGACTAGGATCATATACGCAGTATTTT
CASSPGLGSYTQYF
>TRBV12-3/TRBV12-4|few|TRBJ2-1|NA
TGTGCCAGCAGTTGGAGGGGGGATAACAATGAGCAGTTCTTC
CASSWRGDNNEQFF
>TRBV4-2|many|TRBJ1-5|NA
TGTGCCAGCAGCCTCGACAAGGGAGGTCAGCCCCAGCATTTT
CASSLDKGGQPQHF
>TRBV4-1|many|TRBJ2-7|TRBD2
TGCGCCAGCAGCCAAGTCGGGCGGGGGGACTCCTACGAGCAGTACTTC
CASSQVGRGDSYEQYF
>TRBV19|few|TRBJ2-7|TRBD2
TGTGCCAGTAGTGTCGGGACTAGCGTCTCGGCCTACGAGCAGTACTTC
CASSVGTSVSAYEQYF
>TRBV3-1|few|TRBJ2-1|NA
TGTGCCAGCAGCCAAGAGGTAAACTTGGATGAGCAGTTCTTC
CASSQEVNLDEQFF
>TRBV7-2|many|TRBJ2-7|TRBD2
TGTGCCAGCAGCCGTGGGGCTAGCGGGAGTTACGAGCAGTACTTC
CASSRGASGSYEQYF
>TRBV15|NA|TRBJ1-5|TRBD1
TGTGCCACCAGCAGAGGAGGGGACAGGGGGCTATACCAGCCCCAGCATTTT
CATSRGGDRGLYQPQHF
>TRBV20-1|few|TRBJ2-1|TRBD2
TGCAGTGCTTACACTAGCGGGCCCTTAAATGAGCAGTTCTTC
CSAYTSGPLNEQFF
>TRBV7-9|once|TRBJ2-3|NA
TGTGCCAGCAGCTCTTCAGATGCGCAGTATTTT
CASSSSDAQYF
>TRBV7-9|NA|TRBJ2-3|TRBD1
TGTGCCAGCAGCGACAGGGTGCTCGCAGATACGCAGTATTTT
CASSDRVLADTQYF
>TRBV15|NA|TRBJ2-5|NA
TGTGCCACCAGCAGAGGCGTAGGTTCCCAAGAGACCCAGTACTTC
CATSRGVGSQETQYF
>TRBV7-9|few|TRBJ1-2|NA
TGTGCCAGCAGCTTCGCCGATACGGATGGCTACACCTTC
CASSFADTDGYTF
>TRBV20-1|many|TRBJ2-1|TRBD2
TGCAGTGCTACCCCTCAGCGGGGGGGCTCAACAAGGGGGAATGAGCAGTTCTTC
CSATPQRGGSTRGNEQFF
>TRBV3-1|few|TRBJ2-5|TRBD2
TGTGCCAGCAGCCAAGGGACTAGCAGAGGAGAGACCCAGTACTTC
CASSQGTSRGETQYF
>TRBV28|few|TRBJ1-1|TRBD1
TGTGCCAGCAGGGCTGGACAGGCGATGAACACTGAAGCTTTCTTT
CASRAGQAMNTEAFF
>TRBV20-1|few|TRBJ2-1|TRBD2
TGCAGTGCTAGAGTCCCGGGACTAGCGGGAGTTAGCTCCTACAATGAGCAGTTCTTC
CSARVPGLAGVSSYNEQFF
>TRBV28|few|TRBJ2-1|TRBD2
TGTGCCAGCAGTTTAATGTCTAGCGGGAGGAGCATTACACACAATGAGCAGTTCTTC
CASSLMSSGRSITHNEQFF
>TRBV20-1|NA|TRBJ2-6|NA
TGCAGTGCTAGTGCCGATCCGGGGACAGGGGCCAACGTCCTGACTTTC
CSASADPGTGANVLTF
>TRBV5-1|few|TRBJ2-3|TRBD2
TGCGCCAGCAGCTTGGTTAGTAGCGGGGACTTCACAGATACGCAGTATTTT
CASSLVSSGDFTDTQYF
>TRBV2|NA|TRBJ1-2|NA
TGTGCCAGCAGTGCCACTGACCGGGCTAACTATGGCTACACCTTC
CASSATDRANYGYTF
>TRBV6-5|many|TRBJ2-2|NA
TGTGCCAGCAGTTACAATTGGGGGGATCCCGGGGAGCTGTTTTTT
CASSYNWGDPGELFF
>TRBV11-2|few|TRBJ2-7|NA
TGTGCCAGCAGCCGAGTGGTGTCTATACCGGGACACCATACCTACGAGCAGTACTTC
CASSRVVSIPGHHTYEQYF
>TRBV4-1|NA|TRBJ2-5|TRBD2
TGCGTCAGCAGCCAAGATCAACTAGCGGGAGGGAGGAGGCAGTACTTC
CVSSQDQLAGGRRQYF
>TRBV12-3/TRBV12-4|many|TRBJ1-2|TRBD1
TGTGCCAGCAGCCTACCCGGGGACAGTTCCTATGGCTACACCTTC
CASSLPGDSSYGYTF
>TRBV4-2|once|TRBJ2-7|TRBD1
TGTGCCAGCAGCCAATCGGGACAGACCGAAGACGAGCAGTACTTC
CASSQSGQTEDEQYF
>TRBV11-2|NA|TRBJ2-5|NA
TGTGCCAGCAGCTTAGGGCAACTAGTCCAAGAGACCCAGTACTTC
CASSLGQLVQETQYF